The entry that follows covers one T cell receptor (beta chain) sequence. No antigen is known for it. No base quality values were provided; no much bigger clone lies one nucleotide off. The data stem from a study of tumor-infiltrating lymphocytes in primary liver carcinoma (dated 2017 in TCRdb). Study-level background: Between late 2015 and March 2016, about 5 patients in China with histopathologically diagnosed primary liver carcinoma had surgical resection. A total of roughly 35 specimens from 5 patients went through TCRbeta repertoire sequencing, namely 25 tumor regions, 5 adjacent noncancerous liver tissues and 5 peripheral blood samples. Hepatocellular carcinoma (four) or combined HCC and intrahepatic cholangiocarcinoma (one) was present in the five patients, who were three men and two women aged 30 to 69 years. High reproducibility was observed for the technical replicate repertoires, with mean shared-clone rates roughly 0.87 and correlation coefficients above 0.95. Samples yielded roughly 3.65 to 7.13 million productive TCRbeta reads; read depth did not differ significantly between tissue types. For each liver tumor, the study sampled five regions along with adjacent normal tissue and blood, and applied TCRbeta repertoire sequencing, expression microarrays and whole-exome sequencing. The five patients had tumors of stage T1-T3 N0M0, with maximum diameters ranging from 4.2 to 10 cm. The research as a whole found: The top 250 clones made up a significantly larger repertoire fraction in tumors than in blood (p = 0.039). Consistent with antigen-driven expansion, pairs of tumor regions showed higher repertoire overlap (mean roughly 36%) than either tumor-adjacent pairs (about 17%) or tumor-blood pairs (approximately 15%). Only the TCR beta chain was sequenced, which likely underestimates true repertoire diversity because unpaired alpha chains were not captured. The study included only a handful of patients, and the authors note findings should be validated in a larger study. Bulk unsorted samples precluded comparing CD4+ and CD8+ T cell repertoires.

The V and J ends are trimmed by 1 base and 4 bases, leaving 17 bases between them. The CDR3 goes from the cysteine to the phenylalanine over 16 residues. The DNA shown is the 48-base CDR3, in frame from base 1. From the germline V gene, CDR1 is MDHEN and CDR2 is SYDVKM. RNA from unsorted whole blood was extracted with TRIzol reagent, and germline DNA was obtained with the DNeasy Blood & Tissue kit. At the time of sampling, the patients had chronic HBV infection and had not received any treatment. Before surgery, four milliliters of peripheral blood were drawn into K2EDTA tubes. Using a constant-region primer and ProtoScript II reverse transcriptase, TCRbeta-specific cDNA was reverse-transcribed from 400 to 550 ng total RNA. TCRbeta libraries were built with three nested multiplex PCR rounds, a slightly modified ARM-PCR procedure. Each of the first two PCR rounds ran for approximately 9 cycles using multiplex TRBV1-TRBV30 forward primers together with a Cbeta reverse primer. A final 25-cycle PCR with Deep VentR polymerase added sample barcodes and Illumina adapters. Before sequencing, amplicons of 200-500 bp were purified from gel using a QIAquick gel extraction kit. An Illumina HiSeq 2500 was used to sequence the TCRbeta amplicons, generating 250-bp paired-end reads. The authors processed their data as follows. To recover full CDR3 sequences, reads were quality-trimmed using Trimmomatic v0.33 and paired reads were then merged using FLASH v1.2.11. V, D and J germline segments were assigned to the rearranged TCRbeta sequences using MiGEC v1.2.1b. Clonotype statistics, along with Shannon-Wiener diversity indices, were calculated using VDJtools v1.0.0. To reduce sampling bias, subsequent analyses other than the diversity analysis used only the 250 most abundant clonotypes in each sample. In-frame beta chains were kept once TCRdb had trimmed the public reads at Q25 with fastp and called clones with MiXCR. Each CDR3 protein appears once, grouped with its most common genes and DNA. TCRdb assigned the V and J calls; the authors' analysis was not used. The sample table records approximately 210,000 distinct CDR3 sequences; around three fifths of these occur just once. The top ten hold roughly 6.4% of the sample.

The rearranged chain carries TRBV28 and TRBJ2-7, and the D gene may be TRBD1, 6 bases matching. The sample taken for sequencing was peripheral blood. This TCR derives from a woman aged 60-75 years with primary liver carcinoma and hepatitis B virus infection. CDR3 protein: CASSLLNYGTKYEQYF. The DNA sequence reads TGTGCCAGCAGTTTATTAAATTACGGGACAAAGTACGAGCAGTACTTC.